This TCR beta chain derives from a study of blood T cells in healthy people across ages. The germline CDR1 and CDR2 sequences are MNHEY and SMNVEV (reference sequence). Trimming removed 5 bases from V and 9 bases from J, with 11 bases in between. The CDR3 has 13 amino acids. With each sample, at least 6 micrograms of total RNA were extracted. The authors ran a second PCR of about 6 to 11 cycles using a sample-barcoded 5' primer and a J-beta primer mix. TCRdb redid the calling of the 5' RACE reads with MiXCR, one entry per CDR3 protein. The sample lists roughly 1.5 million distinct CDR3 sequences; approximately 43% were seen once.

This rearrangement joins TRBV27 to TRBJ1-6, with no clear D. The origin of this receptor is a young woman in good health. Sequenced sample: blood. The CDR3 sequence is CASSARVPSPLHF. The CDR3 DNA reads TGTGCCAGCAGTGCGAGGGTTCCTTCACCCCTCCACTTT.